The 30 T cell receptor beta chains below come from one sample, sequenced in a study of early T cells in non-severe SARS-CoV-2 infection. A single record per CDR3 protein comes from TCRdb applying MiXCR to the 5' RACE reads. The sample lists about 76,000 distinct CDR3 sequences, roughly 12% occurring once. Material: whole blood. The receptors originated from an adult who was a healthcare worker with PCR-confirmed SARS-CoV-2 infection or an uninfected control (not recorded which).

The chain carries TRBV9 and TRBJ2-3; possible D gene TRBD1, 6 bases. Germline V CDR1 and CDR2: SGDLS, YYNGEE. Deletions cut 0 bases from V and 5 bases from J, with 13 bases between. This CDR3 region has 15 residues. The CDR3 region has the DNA TGTGCCAGCAGCGTAGCCCCACAGGGTGAAGATACGCAGTATTTT. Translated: CASSVAPQGEDTQYF.

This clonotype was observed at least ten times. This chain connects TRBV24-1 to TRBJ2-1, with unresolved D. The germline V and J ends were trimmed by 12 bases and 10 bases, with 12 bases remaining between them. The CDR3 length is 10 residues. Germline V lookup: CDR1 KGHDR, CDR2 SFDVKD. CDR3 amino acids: CAPRGEEQFF. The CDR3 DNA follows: TGTGCCCCCCGTGGTGAGGAGCAGTTCTTC.

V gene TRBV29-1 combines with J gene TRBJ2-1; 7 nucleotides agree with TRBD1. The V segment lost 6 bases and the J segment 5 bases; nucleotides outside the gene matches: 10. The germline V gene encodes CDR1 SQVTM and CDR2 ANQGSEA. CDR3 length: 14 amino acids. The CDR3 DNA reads TGCAGCGTAACCGCTGTGACAGGGAACAATGAGCAGTTCTTC. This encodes CSVTAVTGNNEQFF.

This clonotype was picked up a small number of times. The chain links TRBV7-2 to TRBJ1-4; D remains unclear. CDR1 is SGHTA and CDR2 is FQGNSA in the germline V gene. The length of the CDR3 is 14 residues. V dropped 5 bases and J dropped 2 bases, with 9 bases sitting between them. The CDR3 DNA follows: TGTGCCAGCAGCACCCGCCTCACTAATGAAAAACTGTTTTTT. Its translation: CASSTRLTNEKLFF.

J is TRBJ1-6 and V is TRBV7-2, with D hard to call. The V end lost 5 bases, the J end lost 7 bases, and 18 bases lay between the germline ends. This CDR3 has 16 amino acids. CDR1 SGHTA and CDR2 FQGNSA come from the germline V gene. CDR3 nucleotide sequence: TGTGCCAGCAGCCCGTTTCCTAGGGAGGCGAATTCACCCCTCCACTTT. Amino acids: CASSPFPREANSPLHF.

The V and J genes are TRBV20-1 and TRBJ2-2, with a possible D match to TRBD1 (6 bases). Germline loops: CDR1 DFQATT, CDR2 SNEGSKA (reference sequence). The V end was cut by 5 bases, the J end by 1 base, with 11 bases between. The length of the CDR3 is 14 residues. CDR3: CSARIQGNTGELFF. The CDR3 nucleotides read TGCAGTGCTCGAATACAGGGGAACACCGGGGAGCTGTTTTTT.

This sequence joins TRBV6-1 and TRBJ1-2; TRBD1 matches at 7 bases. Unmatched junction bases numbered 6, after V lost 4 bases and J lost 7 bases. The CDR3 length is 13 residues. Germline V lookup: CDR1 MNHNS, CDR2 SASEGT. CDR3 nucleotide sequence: TGTGCCAGCAGTGGAACAGGGGACGGTGGCTACACCTTC. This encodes CASSGTGDGGYTF.

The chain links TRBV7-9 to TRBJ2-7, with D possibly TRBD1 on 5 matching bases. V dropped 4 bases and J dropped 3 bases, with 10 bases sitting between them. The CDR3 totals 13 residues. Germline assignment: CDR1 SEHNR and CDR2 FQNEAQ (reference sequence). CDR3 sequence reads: CASSSRESYEQYF. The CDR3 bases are TGTGCCAGCAGCTCCAGGGAAAGCTACGAGCAGTACTTC. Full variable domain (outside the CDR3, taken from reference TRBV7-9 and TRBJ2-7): DTGVSQNPRHKITKRGQNVTFRCDPISEHNRLYWYRQTLGQGPEFLTYFQNEAQLEKSRLLSDRFSAERPKGSFSTLEIQRTEQGDSAMYLCASSSRESYEQYFGPGTRLTVT.

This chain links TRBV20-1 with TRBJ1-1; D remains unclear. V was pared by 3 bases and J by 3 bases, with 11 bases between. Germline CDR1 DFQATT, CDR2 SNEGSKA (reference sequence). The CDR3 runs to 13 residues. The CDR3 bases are TGCAGTGCTAGTGCGGCTGGCTACACTGAAGCTTTCTTT. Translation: CSASAAGYTEAFF.

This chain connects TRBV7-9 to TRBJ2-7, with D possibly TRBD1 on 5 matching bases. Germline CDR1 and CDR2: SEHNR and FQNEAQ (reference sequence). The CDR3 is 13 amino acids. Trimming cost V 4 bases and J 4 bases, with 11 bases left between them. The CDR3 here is CASSSGLRYEQYF. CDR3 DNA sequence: TGTGCCAGCAGCTCAGGGTTACGGTACGAGCAGTACTTC.

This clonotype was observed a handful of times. The CDR3 sequence is CASSLVGRSHQYF. DNA for the CDR3: TGTGCCAGCAGCTTGGTGGGCAGGAGCCACCAGTACTTC. The J gene is TRBJ2-7, the V gene TRBV5-6; the D is unclear. This CDR3 spans 13 amino acids. Germline loops: CDR1 SGHDT, CDR2 YYEEEE. The V gene lost 0 bases and the J gene lost 10 bases, with 14 bases spanning the gap.

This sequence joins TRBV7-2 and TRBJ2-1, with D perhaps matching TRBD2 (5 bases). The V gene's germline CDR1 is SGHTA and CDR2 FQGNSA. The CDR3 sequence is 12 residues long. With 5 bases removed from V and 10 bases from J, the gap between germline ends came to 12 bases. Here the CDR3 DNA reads TGTGCCAGCAGCGGGGAGTCCTCGGAGCAGTTCTTC. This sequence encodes CASSGESSEQFF.

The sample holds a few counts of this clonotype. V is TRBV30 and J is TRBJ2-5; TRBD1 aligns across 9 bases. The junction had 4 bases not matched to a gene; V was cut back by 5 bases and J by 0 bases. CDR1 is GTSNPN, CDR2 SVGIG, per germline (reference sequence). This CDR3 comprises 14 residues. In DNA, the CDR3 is TGTGCCTGGGGGACAGGGCAGGACCAAGAGACCCAGTACTTC. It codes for CAWGTGQDQETQYF.

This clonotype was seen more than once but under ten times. DNA of the CDR3: TGTGCCAGCAGTTCCGCAAGGACTTTTGCGAGCTCCTACAATGAGCAGTTCTTC. It encodes CASSSARTFASSYNEQFF. The chain is built from TRBV12-3 or TRBV12-4 and TRBJ2-1, with a weak D call TRBD2 (5 bases). Trimming cost V 4 bases and J 0 bases, with 19 bases left between them. The CDR3 runs 18 residues.

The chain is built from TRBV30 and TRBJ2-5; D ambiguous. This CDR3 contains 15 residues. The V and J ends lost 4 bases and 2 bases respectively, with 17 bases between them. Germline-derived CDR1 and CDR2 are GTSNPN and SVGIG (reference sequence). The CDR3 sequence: CAWKSRPGRQETQYF. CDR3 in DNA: TGTGCCTGGAAGTCTCGTCCGGGCAGACAAGAGACCCAGTACTTC.

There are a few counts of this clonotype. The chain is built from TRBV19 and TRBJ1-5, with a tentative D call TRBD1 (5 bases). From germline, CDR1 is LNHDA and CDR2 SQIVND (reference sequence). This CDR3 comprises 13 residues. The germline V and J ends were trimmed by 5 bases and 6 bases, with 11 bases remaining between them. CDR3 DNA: TGTGCCAGTAGTCGGGGCGGTATTCAGCCCCAGCATTTT. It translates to CASSRGGIQPQHF.

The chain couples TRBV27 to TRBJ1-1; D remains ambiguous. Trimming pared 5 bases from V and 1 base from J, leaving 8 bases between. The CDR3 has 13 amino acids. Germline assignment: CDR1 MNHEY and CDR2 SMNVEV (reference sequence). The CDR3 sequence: CASSEIRNTEAFF. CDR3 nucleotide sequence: TGTGCCAGCAGTGAAATTAGGAACACTGAAGCTTTCTTT.

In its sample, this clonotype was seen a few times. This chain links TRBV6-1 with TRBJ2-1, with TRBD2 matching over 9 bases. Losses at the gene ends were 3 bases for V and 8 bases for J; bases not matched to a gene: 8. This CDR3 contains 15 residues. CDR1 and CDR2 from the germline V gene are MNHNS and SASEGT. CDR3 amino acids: CASSETSGQGDEQFF. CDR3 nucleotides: TGTGCCAGCAGTGAGACTAGCGGTCAGGGCGATGAGCAGTTCTTC.

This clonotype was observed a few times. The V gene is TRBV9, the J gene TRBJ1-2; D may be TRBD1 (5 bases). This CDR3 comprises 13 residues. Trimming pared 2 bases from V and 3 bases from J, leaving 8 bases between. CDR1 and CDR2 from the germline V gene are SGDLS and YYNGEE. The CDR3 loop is CASSVPGHYGYTF. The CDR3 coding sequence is TGTGCCAGCAGCGTCCCAGGGCACTATGGCTACACCTTC.

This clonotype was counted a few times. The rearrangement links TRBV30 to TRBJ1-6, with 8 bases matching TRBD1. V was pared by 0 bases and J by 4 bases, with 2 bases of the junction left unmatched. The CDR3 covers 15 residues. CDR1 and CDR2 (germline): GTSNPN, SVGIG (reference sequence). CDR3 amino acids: CAWSVRDRYNSPLHF. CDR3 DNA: TGTGCCTGGAGTGTAAGGGACAGGTATAATTCACCCCTCCACTTT.

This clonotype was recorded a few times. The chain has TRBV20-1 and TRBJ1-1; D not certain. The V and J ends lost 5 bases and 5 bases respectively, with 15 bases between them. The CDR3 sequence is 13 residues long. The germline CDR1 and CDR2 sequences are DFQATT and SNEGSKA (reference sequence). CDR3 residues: CSAPDLGRTEAFF. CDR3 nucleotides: TGCAGTGCTCCGGACTTAGGACGTACTGAAGCTTTCTTT.

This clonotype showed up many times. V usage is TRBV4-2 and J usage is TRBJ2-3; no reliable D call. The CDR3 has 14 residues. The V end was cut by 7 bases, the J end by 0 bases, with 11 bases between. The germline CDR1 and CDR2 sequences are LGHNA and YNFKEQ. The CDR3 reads CASTRFLSTDTQYF. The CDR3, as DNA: TGTGCCAGCACCAGGTTCCTTAGCACAGATACGCAGTATTTT.

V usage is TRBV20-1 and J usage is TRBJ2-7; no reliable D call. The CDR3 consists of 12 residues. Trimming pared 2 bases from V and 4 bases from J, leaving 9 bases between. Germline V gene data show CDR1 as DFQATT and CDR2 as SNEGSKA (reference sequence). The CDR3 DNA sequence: TGCAGTGCTAGACCCACAAGGTACGAGCAGTACTTC. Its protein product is CSARPTRYEQYF.

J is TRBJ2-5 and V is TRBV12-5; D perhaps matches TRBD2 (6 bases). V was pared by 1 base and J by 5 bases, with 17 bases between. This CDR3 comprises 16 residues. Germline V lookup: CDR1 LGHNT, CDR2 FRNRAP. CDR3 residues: CASGLAVAAPGETQYF. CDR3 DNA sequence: TGTGCTAGTGGTTTGGCAGTAGCGGCCCCAGGCGAGACCCAGTACTTC.

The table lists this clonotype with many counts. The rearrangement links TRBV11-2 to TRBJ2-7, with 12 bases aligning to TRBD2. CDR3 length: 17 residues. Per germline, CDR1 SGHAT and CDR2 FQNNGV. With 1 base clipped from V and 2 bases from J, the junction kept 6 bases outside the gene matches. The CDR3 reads CASSLARTSGTTYEQYF. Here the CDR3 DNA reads TGTGCCAGCAGCTTAGCCCGGACTAGCGGGACAACCTACGAGCAGTACTTC.

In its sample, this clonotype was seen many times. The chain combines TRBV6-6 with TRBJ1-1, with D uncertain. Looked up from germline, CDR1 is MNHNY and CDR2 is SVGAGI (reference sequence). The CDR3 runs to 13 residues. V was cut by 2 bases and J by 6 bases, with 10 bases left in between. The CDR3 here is CASSYQPSSEAFF. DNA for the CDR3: TGTGCCAGCAGTTACCAGCCGAGTTCTGAAGCTTTCTTT.

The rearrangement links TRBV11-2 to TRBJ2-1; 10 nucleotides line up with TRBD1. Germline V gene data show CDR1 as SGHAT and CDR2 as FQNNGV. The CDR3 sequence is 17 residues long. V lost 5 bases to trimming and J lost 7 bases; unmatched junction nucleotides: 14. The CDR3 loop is CASSIGAGTGDLNEQFF. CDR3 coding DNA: TGTGCCAGCAGCATAGGAGCCGGGACAGGGGATTTGAATGAGCAGTTCTTC. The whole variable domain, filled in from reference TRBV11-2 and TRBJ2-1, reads EAGVAQSPRYKIIEKRQSVAFWCNPISGHATLYWYQQILGQGPKLLIQFQNNGVVDDSQLPKDRFSAERLKGVDSTLKIQPAKLEDSAVYLCASSIGAGTGDLNEQFFGPGTRLTVL.

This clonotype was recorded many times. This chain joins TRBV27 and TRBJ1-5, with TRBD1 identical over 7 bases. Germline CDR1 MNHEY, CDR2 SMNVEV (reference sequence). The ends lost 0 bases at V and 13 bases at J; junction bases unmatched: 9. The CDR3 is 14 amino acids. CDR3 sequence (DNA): TGTGCCAGCAGTTTATCCTGGGACAGCGCTGTTCAGCATTTT. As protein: CASSLSWDSAVQHF.

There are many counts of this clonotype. CDR3 nucleotides: TGCGCCAGCAGCCAAGCCAGGACGGTAGAAAAACTGTTTTTT. Translated: CASSQARTVEKLFF. This chain links TRBV4-3 with TRBJ1-4, with unresolved D. The CDR3 totals 14 residues. The V gene lost 1 base and the J gene lost 8 bases, with 11 bases spanning the gap. Germline V gene data show CDR1 as LGHNA and CDR2 as YSLEER.

The CDR3 sequence is CASSLTPLSEAFF. CDR3 in DNA: TGTGCCAGCAGTTTGACTCCCCTGTCCGAAGCTTTCTTT. The chain employs TRBV27 and TRBJ1-1; D remains ambiguous. This CDR3 is built from 13 residues. The V gene lost 3 bases and the J gene lost 8 bases, with 13 bases spanning the gap. Germline CDR1 is MNHEY and CDR2 is SMNVEV (reference sequence).